The present entry profiles one TCR beta chain with its context. The data were produced by immunoSEQ multiplex PCR, yet TCRdb's version contains in-frame clones alone and is incomplete. The repertoire holds approximately 200,000 clones, about four fifths seen once, with roughly 7% in the top ten. The CDR3 is 14 residues long. Germline V gene data show CDR1 as MNHEY and CDR2 as SMNVEV (reference sequence). The V segment lost 6 bases and the J segment 5 bases; nucleotides outside the gene matches: 1. This record belongs to a study of cytomegalovirus exposure and HLA in healthy donors. The source is a man in his late teens or twenties in good health and CMV-seropositive. The sample was PBMCs. The rearrangement joins TRBV27 to TRBJ2-1; 13 bases map to TRBD2. The CDR3: CASRGLAGNNEQFF. For the CDR3, the DNA is TGTGCCAGCAGGGGACTAGCGGGAAACAATGAGCAGTTCTTC.